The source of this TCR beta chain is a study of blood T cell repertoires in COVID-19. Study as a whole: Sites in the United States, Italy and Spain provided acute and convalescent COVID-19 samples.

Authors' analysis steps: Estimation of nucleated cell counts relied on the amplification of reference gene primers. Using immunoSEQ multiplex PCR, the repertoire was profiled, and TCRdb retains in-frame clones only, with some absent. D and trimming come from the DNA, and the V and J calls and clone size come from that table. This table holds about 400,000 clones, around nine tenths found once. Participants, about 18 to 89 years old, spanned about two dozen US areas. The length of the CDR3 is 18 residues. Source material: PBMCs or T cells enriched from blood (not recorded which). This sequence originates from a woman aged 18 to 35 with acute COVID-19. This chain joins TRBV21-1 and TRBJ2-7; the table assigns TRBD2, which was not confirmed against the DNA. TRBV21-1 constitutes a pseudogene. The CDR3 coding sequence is TGTGCCAGCAGCAAACCGCACGGGACTAGCGGGAGGGTTTACGAGCAGTACTTC. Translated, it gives CASSKPHGTSGRVYEQYF.